The 8 T cell receptor beta chains below come from one sample, sequenced in a study of OX40 agonist ivuxolimab in advanced cancers. Method: immunoSEQ multiplex PCR; TCRdb's copy keeps in-frame clones and lacks some. In the table there are about 61,000 clones, over 80% of which are singletons. The input for sequencing was CD4+ or CD8+ T cells sorted from blood, taken in a trial of the OX40 agonist ivuxolimab. All receptors come from an adult with an advanced solid tumor such as melanoma, head and neck, liver or kidney cancer.

This clone appeared once. This chain uses TRBV4-1 with TRBJ1-2; the D is unclear. This CDR3 has 15 amino acids. The germline V gene has CDR1 MGHRA and CDR2 YSYEKL. Trimming left V 3 bases short and J 2 bases short, with 13 bases between. The CDR3 protein is CASSQSALSNYGYTF. The CDR3 nucleotides are TGCGCCAGCAGCCAGTCGGCGTTATCAAACTATGGCTACACCTTC.

The V and J genes are TRBV7-3 and TRBJ2-2; D is unresolved. The germline V and J ends were trimmed by 0 bases and 5 bases, with 10 bases remaining between them. CDR1 SGHTA and CDR2 FQGTGA come from the germline V gene. The CDR3 length is 15 residues. The CDR3 DNA reads as TGTGCCAGCAGCTTAACTCACCAGGAAACCGGGGAGCTGTTTTTT. Its translation: CASSLTHQETGELFF.

V and J are TRBV2 and TRBJ1-1; possible D gene TRBD1, 5 bases. V was cut by 9 bases and J by 4 bases, with 15 bases left in between. Germline V gene lookup returns CDR1 SNHLY and CDR2 FYNNEI. This CDR3 spans 13 amino acids. The CDR3 DNA is TGTGCCAGACAACCAGGGAGTAGCACTGAAGCTTTCTTT. It yields the protein CARQPGSSTEAFF.

The V and J genes are TRBV5-1 and TRBJ2-5; no firm D call. CDR3 size: 16 residues. V was shortened by 0 bases and J by 3 bases, with 15 bases between the two germline ends. The germline V gene has CDR1 SGHRS and CDR2 YFSETQ. The CDR3: CASSLGRLVAKETQYF. The CDR3 DNA reads TGCGCCAGCAGCTTGGGCCGTTTGGTAGCCAAAGAGACCCAGTACTTC.

This clone has just one count. The chain carries TRBV7-2 and TRBJ2-5, with 12 bases that match TRBD2. J gave up 3 bases and V 7 bases, and 9 bases lay outside the gene matches. The V gene's germline CDR1 is SGHTA and CDR2 FQGNSA. The CDR3 runs 16 residues. CDR3 coding DNA: TGTGCCAGCACCCGGAGACTAGCGGGGGTGGAAGAGACCCAGTACTTC. It yields the protein CASTRRLAGVEETQYF.

This chain links TRBV4-3 with TRBJ2-7, with TRBD1 matching 7 bases. The CDR3 sequence is 14 residues long. V shed 4 bases, J shed 5 bases, and the junction held 8 bases outside the gene matches. The germline gives CDR1 LGHNA, CDR2 YSLEER. The CDR3 sequence is CASSREDRVDEQYF. CDR3 nucleotides: TGCGCCAGCAGCCGAGAAGACAGGGTTGACGAGCAGTACTTC.

This rearrangement joins TRBV7-2 to TRBJ2-7; no firm D call. Looked up from germline, CDR1 is SGHTA and CDR2 is FQGNSA. V lost 1 base and J 2 bases, leaving 6 bases between the germline ends. The CDR3 extends over 13 amino acids. As DNA, the CDR3 is TGTGCCAGCAGCTTAGGGACCACCTACGAGCAGTACTTC. Encoded protein: CASSLGTTYEQYF.

V usage is TRBV5-6 and J usage is TRBJ1-3; TRBD1 agrees at 7 bases. The germline gives CDR1 SGHDT, CDR2 YYEEEE. This CDR3 is 14 amino acids long. The junction had 2 bases not matched to a gene; V was cut back by 0 bases and J by 5 bases. The CDR3 DNA reads as TGTGCCAGCAGCTTGGGGACAGGAAGAAACACCATATATTTT. Amino acids: CASSLGTGRNTIYF.